This TCR beta chain was sequenced for a study of PD-L1 blockade in urothelial cancer. Turning to the study itself: The patients had undergone anywhere from 0 to 3 prior chemotherapy regimens. T cell content in blood samples showed a median of 141,255. Blood drawn 3 weeks (second dose) and 6 weeks after treatment start was analyzed.

V was cut by 0 bases and J by 6 bases, with 13 bases left in between. This CDR3 is 15 amino acids long. Looked up from germline, CDR1 is SGHDT and CDR2 is YYEEEE. Using immunoSEQ multiplex PCR, the repertoire was profiled, and TCRdb retains in-frame clones only, with some absent. The sample gives 65,000 to 90,000 clones, roughly 84% of which show up once; about a tenth is in the top ten. As to time point: pretreatment peripheral blood. Pretreatment and on-treatment blood mononuclear cell samples were taken, totaling between 1 and 8 time points per patient. The chain joins TRBV5-6 to TRBJ2-1; a weak D match, TRBD2 (5 bases). Material: PBMCs, obtained around atezolizumab (anti-PD-L1) treatment. This receptor was identified in a woman between 65 and 79 years old with urothelial cancer. The CDR3, as DNA: TGTGCCAGCAGCTTGGGATTCAGAGGAGGCAATGAGCAGTTCTTC. Protein: CASSLGFRGGNEQFF. Full variable domain (missing parts from reference TRBV5-6 and TRBJ2-1): DAGVTQSPTHLIKTRGQQVTLRCSPKSGHDTVSWYQQALGQGPQFIFQYYEEEERQRGNFPDRFSGHQFPNYSSELNVNALLLGDSALYLCASSLGFRGGNEQFFGPGTRLTVL.